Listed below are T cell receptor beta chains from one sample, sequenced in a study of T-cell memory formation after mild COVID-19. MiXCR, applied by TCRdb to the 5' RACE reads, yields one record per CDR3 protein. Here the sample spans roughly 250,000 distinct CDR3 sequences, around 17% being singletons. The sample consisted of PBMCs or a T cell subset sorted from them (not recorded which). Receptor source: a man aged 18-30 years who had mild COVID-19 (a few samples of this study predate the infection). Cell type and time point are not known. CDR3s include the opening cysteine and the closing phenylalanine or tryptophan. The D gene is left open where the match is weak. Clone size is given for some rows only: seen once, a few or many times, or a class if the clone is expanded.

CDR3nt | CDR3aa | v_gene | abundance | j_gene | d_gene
TGCAGTGCTAGAGATGGCAGGGCTGGCGAGACCCAGTACTTC | CSARDGRAGETQYF | TRBV20-1 | few | TRBJ2-5 | NA
TGTGCCAGCTCACCACCGTCTCGCGGATTTCGAGAGACCCAGTACTTC | CASSPPSRGFRETQYF | TRBV18 | few | TRBJ2-5 | NA
TGCGCCAGCAGCCCCGGGTCAGGGAGGGAGCCCCAGCATTTT | CASSPGSGREPQHF | TRBV5-1 | NA | TRBJ1-5 | NA
TGCAGCGTTGAGAGGTCAATCGGCGAGACCCAGTACTTC | CSVERSIGETQYF | TRBV29-1 | few | TRBJ2-5 | NA
TGTGCCAGCAGCTCACAGGGACCTGAGCAGTTCTTC | CASSSQGPEQFF | TRBV7-2 | NA | TRBJ2-1 | NA
TGTGCCATCACCCGGGGTCCGAACACCGGGGAGCTGTTTTTT | CAITRGPNTGELFF | TRBV10-3 | few | TRBJ2-2 | NA
TGCAGTGCTAGAAGGTATCTGAATGAAAAACTGTTTTTT | CSARRYLNEKLFF | TRBV20-1 | once | TRBJ1-4 | NA
TGTGCCAGCAGTTGGGCTACAGGGGGCGATGGCTACACCTTC | CASSWATGGDGYTF | TRBV6-6 | few | TRBJ1-2 | TRBD1
TGCGCCAGCGGGAGGGCAGTTTATGCCTATGGCTACACCTTC | CASGRAVYAYGYTF | TRBV5-1 | NA | TRBJ1-2 | NA
TGTGCCAGCAGCTTCAGAGGGGCTGGGGCCAACGTCCTGACTTTC | CASSFRGAGANVLTF | TRBV7-2 | few | TRBJ2-6 | NA
TGTGCCAGCAGCCGGCTCCGGGGCACTGAAGCTTTCTTT | CASSRLRGTEAFF | TRBV11-2 | few | TRBJ1-1 | NA
TGTGCCAGCAAGCCTCCCTGGGCAGCTGACAATCAGCCCCAGCATTTT | CASKPPWAADNQPQHF | TRBV6-1 | few | TRBJ1-5 | NA
TGCGCCAGCAGCTCAGGGGGGCCGAACACTGAAGCTTTCTTT | CASSSGGPNTEAFF | TRBV5-1 | NA | TRBJ1-1 | TRBD1
TGTGCCAGCAGTTTCAAGCAGCTCGCGGATACGCAGTATTTT | CASSFKQLADTQYF | TRBV28 | NA | TRBJ2-3 | NA
TGTGCCACCAGTGAATGGGACAGGGGGTTCGGGACGAATCAGCCCCAGCATTTT | CATSEWDRGFGTNQPQHF | TRBV24-1 | NA | TRBJ1-5 | TRBD1
TGCGCCAGCAGCTTGGGAGAGTATGATGAAAAACTGTTTTTT | CASSLGEYDEKLFF | TRBV5-1 | NA | TRBJ1-4 | NA
TGTGCCACCAGCAGAGAGGCTCGGAATCAGCCCCAGCATTTT | CATSREARNQPQHF | TRBV15 | NA | TRBJ1-5 | NA
TGCGCCAGCAGCGTGGACAGGGCCTACGAGCAGTACTTC | CASSVDRAYEQYF | TRBV5-1 | many | TRBJ2-7 | TRBD1
TGTGCCAGCAATCTAGCGGGGGGAAACACAGATACGCAGTATTTT | CASNLAGGNTDTQYF | TRBV7-9 | few | TRBJ2-3 | TRBD2
TGCGCCAGCAGCTTGAGCGTCGGGGAAAAACTGTTTTTT | CASSLSVGEKLFF | TRBV5-1 | NA | TRBJ1-4 | NA
TGTGCCAGCAGCCGTTTAGACAGGGCTTACGTCTACACCTTC | CASSRLDRAYVYTF | TRBV7-9 | NA | TRBJ1-2 | TRBD1
TGTGCCTGGAGTGTCTTTAGATCGGCGGGGGAGACCCAGTACTTC | CAWSVFRSAGETQYF | TRBV30 | few | TRBJ2-5 | NA
TGTGCCAGCAGCCTGGGACAGGGGTTCGACGAGCAGTACTTC | CASSLGQGFDEQYF | TRBV7-2 | NA | TRBJ2-7 | TRBD1
TGTGCCAGCATGGACAGGGGGTCTTTTCAGCCCCAGCATTTT | CASMDRGSFQPQHF | TRBV2 | NA | TRBJ1-5 | TRBD1
TGCGCCAGCAGCCAGGACCTTAACTATGGCTACACCTTC | CASSQDLNYGYTF | TRBV5-1 | many | TRBJ1-2 | NA
TGTGCCAGCAGCTACAGGACTGAAGGGACCGGGGAGCTGTTTTTT | CASSYRTEGTGELFF | TRBV5-6 | few | TRBJ2-2 | NA
TGCAGTGCTAGCTCTATCCAGGGGACCACAGATACGCAGTATTTT | CSASSIQGTTDTQYF | TRBV20-1 | once | TRBJ2-3 | NA